This T cell receptor beta chain was obtained from a study of T cell responses to AZD1222 COVID-19 vaccine. Generated by immunoSEQ multiplex PCR, the TCRdb table keeps only in-frame clones and is missing some. The sample includes more than 250,000 clones, 85% to 95% of them seen just once. As for this clone: Its matching antigen is unknown.

This CDR3 contains 14 residues. Germline assignment: CDR1 MNHNS and CDR2 SASEGT. Trimming took 3 bases from V and 4 from J, leaving 10 bases between them. Findings and caveats of the study: Spike as a whole was targeted by vaccine-associated CD4 TCRs, dominant at 160-218 and 743-854.

This chain joins TRBV6-1 and TRBJ1-3; D is possibly TRBD1 (5 bases). Here the sequenced sample was peripheral blood, taken on day 0 of AZD1222 vaccination. The receptor was isolated from an adult in good health. This CDR3 is CASSETAAGNTIYF. As DNA, the CDR3 is TGTGCCAGCAGTGAGACAGCGGCAGGAAACACCATATATTTT.